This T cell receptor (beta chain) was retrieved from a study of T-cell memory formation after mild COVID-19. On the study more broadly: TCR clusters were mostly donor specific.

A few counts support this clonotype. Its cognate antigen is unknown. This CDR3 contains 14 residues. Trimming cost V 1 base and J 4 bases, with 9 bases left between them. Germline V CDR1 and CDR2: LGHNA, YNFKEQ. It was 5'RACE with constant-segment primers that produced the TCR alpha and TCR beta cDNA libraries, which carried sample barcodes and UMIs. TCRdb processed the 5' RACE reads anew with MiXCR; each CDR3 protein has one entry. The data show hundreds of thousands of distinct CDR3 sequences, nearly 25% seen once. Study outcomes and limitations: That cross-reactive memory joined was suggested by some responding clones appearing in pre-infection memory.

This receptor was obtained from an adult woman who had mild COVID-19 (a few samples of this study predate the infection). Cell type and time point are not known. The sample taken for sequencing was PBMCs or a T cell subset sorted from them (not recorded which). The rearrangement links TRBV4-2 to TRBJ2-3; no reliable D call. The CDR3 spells CASSQGLEADTQYF. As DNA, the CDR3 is TGTGCCAGCAGCCAAGGGCTAGAGGCAGATACGCAGTATTTT.